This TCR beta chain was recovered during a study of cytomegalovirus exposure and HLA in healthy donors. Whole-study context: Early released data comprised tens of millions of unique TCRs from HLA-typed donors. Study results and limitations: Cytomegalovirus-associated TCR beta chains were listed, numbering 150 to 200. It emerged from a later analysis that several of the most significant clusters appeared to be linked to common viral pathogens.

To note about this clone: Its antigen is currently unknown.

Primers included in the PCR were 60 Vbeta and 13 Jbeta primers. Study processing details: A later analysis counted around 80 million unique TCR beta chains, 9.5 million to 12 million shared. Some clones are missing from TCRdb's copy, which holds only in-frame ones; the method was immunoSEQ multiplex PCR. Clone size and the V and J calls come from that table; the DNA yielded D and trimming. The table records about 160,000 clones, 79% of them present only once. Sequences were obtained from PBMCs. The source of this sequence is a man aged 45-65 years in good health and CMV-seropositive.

CDR3 sequence (DNA): TGTGCCAGCAGTTTATACAGACCCACCGGTAATGAAAAACTGTTTTTT. Translation gives CASSLYRPTGNEKLFF. V gene TRBV28 combines with J gene TRBJ1-4, with no clear D. The CDR3 spans 16 residues. Looked up from germline, CDR1 is MDHEN and CDR2 is SYDVKM. V was trimmed by 1 base and J by 4 bases, leaving 13 bases between them.